This T cell receptor beta chain was documented in a study of shared clonotypes between healthy human individuals. As for the study in general: A donor's plate count was three for CD4 naive and three for CD4 memory; CD8 naive had two and CD8 memory one. Points from the study as a whole: Sorted-subset sequencing, rarefaction showed, was incomplete despite large depth.

Remarks on this clone: Its antigen remains unknown.

There are 15 residues in the CDR3. Germline assignment: CDR1 LNHDA and CDR2 SQIVND (reference sequence). Trimming took 7 bases from V and 7 from J; bases not matched to a gene: 13. Data came from immunoSEQ multiplex PCR; TCRdb stores just in-frame clones and leaves some out. The sample lists 550,000 to 800,000 clones, around two thirds occurring once. This rearrangement joins TRBV19 to TRBJ2-5, with 9 bases identical to TRBD2. The sequence derives from a woman aged 25 to 45 in good health. Sequencing was performed on memory CD4+ T cells sorted from blood. Subset in this sample: CD45RA-negative fraction. The CDR3 loop is CASNLESSGAMTQYF. The CDR3 nucleotides are TGTGCCAGTAACCTGGAGTCTAGCGGGGCAATGACCCAGTACTTC.